This TCR beta chain derives from a study of blood T cell repertoires in COVID-19. The CDR3 has 17 residues. Trimming took 7 bases from V and 7 from J, leaving 23 bases between them. CDR1 is MDHEN, CDR2 SYDVKM, per germline. Here immunoSEQ multiplex PCR was the method, and the copy in TCRdb shows in-frame clones only, minus some. The sample lists around 260,000 clones; roughly 86% were seen once. The chain couples TRBV28 to TRBJ1-6, with TRBD1 as a possible D gene (5 bases). Source material: peripheral blood. The receptor comes from a woman aged 45-60 years with acute or convalescent COVID-19. The CDR3 loop is CASNTRTQPVRNSPLHF. In nucleotides, the CDR3 is TGTGCCAGCAATACCAGGACACAACCGGTTAGGAATTCACCCCTCCACTTT. The full variable domain, in which reference TRBV28 and TRBJ1-6 provide the parts outside the CDR3, is DVKVTQSSRYLVKRTGEKVFLECVQDMDHENMFWYRQDPGLGLRLIYFSYDVKMKEKGDIPEGYSVSREKKERFSLILESASTNQTSMYLCASNTRTQPVRNSPLHFGNGTRLTVT.